Listed here are 16 T cell receptor beta chains from one sample, sequenced in a study of blood T cells in healthy people across ages. Then a second PCR, running roughly 7 to 11 cycles, was carried out with a sample-barcoded 5' primer and a J-beta primer mix. TCRdb analysed the 5' RACE reads with MiXCR anew, one entry per CDR3 protein. Of 1.6 million or so distinct CDR3 sequences in the sample, roughly 32% were seen once. Sequencing was done on a sample of blood. These receptors all stem from a woman under 40 in good health.

V and J are TRBV5-1 and TRBJ2-7; D may be TRBD1 (6 bases). With 1 base removed from V and 2 bases from J, the gap between germline ends came to 16 bases. Germline CDR1 SGHRS, CDR2 YFSETQ. The CDR3 runs 16 residues. The DNA of the CDR3 is TGCGCCAGCAGCTTGAATACCGGGACATTAACCTACGAGCAGTACTTC. Protein: CASSLNTGTLTYEQYF.

In this sample, this clonotype turned up a few times. V usage is TRBV7-9 and J usage is TRBJ1-2, with a possible D match to TRBD1 (6 bases). Germline CDR1 and CDR2: SEHNR and FQNEAQ (reference sequence). The CDR3 is made up of 15 amino acids. V was pared by 1 base and J by 8 bases, with 17 bases between. CDR3 sequence reads: CASSLGADLQGGYTF. The CDR3 bases are TGTGCCAGCAGCTTAGGGGCAGACCTACAGGGAGGCTACACCTTC.

V gene TRBV28 combines with J gene TRBJ1-6; unclear D gene. The CDR3 loop spans 18 amino acids. In germline, CDR1 is MDHEN, CDR2 SYDVKM. The ends were cut back, 5 bases at V and 5 bases at J, with 22 bases in the middle. The CDR3 protein is CASSTTSMIEWNNSPLHF. As DNA, the CDR3 is TGTGCCAGCAGTACCACATCCATGATAGAATGGAATAATTCACCCCTCCACTTT.

The chain couples TRBV29-1 to TRBJ1-1; no clear D. This CDR3 region has 15 residues. Germline lookup yields CDR1 SQVTM and CDR2 ANQGSEA. The V end lost 7 bases, the J end lost 1 base, and 19 bases lay between the germline ends. The CDR3 DNA reads as TGCAGCGCCAGCCATGGGGTTTCCCGGAACACTGAAGCTTTCTTT. Residues: CSASHGVSRNTEAFF.

This clonotype was detected only a few times. The chain recombines TRBV5-1 with TRBJ2-3; TRBD2 aligns across 9 bases. CDR3 length: 18 residues. The V and J ends lost 4 bases and 0 bases, in that order; junction bases with no gene match: 12. The germline V gene has CDR1 SGHRS and CDR2 YFSETQ. The CDR3 region has the DNA TGCGCCAGCAGCCCTCCCCGGTATAGCGGGGGCAGCACAGATACGCAGTATTTT. Protein sequence: CASSPPRYSGGSTDTQYF.

The gene calls are TRBV5-1 and TRBJ1-2; TRBD1 agrees at 11 bases. The trim removed 4 bases at V and 6 bases at J, leaving 11 bases unmatched. This CDR3 has 16 amino acids. CDR1 is SGHRS and CDR2 is YFSETQ in the germline V gene. The CDR3 spells CASSPRTGGMSNGYTF. The CDR3 DNA reads as TGCGCCAGCAGCCCGAGGACAGGGGGCATGAGTAATGGCTACACCTTC.

This clonotype was recorded many times. The chain is built from TRBV10-3 and TRBJ2-5; possible D gene TRBD2, 6 bases. V was cut by 0 bases and J by 10 bases, with 15 bases left in between. Germline V gene data show CDR1 as ENHRY and CDR2 as SYGVKD. This CDR3 has 14 amino acids. CDR3 coding DNA: TGTGCCATCAGTGAGTCGATAGCGGTGAAGGACCAGTACTTC. This encodes CAISESIAVKDQYF.

This clonotype was picked up a small number of times. This sequence may be a read error, since a much larger clone differs from it by one base. This sequence joins TRBV9 and TRBJ2-1; D is unclear. From germline, CDR1 is SGDLS and CDR2 YYNGEE. This CDR3 comprises 13 residues. CDR3 region: CASSVDSLSERFF. DNA for the CDR3: TGTGCCAGCAGCGTTGATAGTTTAAGTGAGCGGTTCTTC.

This clonotype was counted a few times. The chain couples TRBV10-1 to TRBJ2-3; possibly TRBD2 for D (6 bases). The germline CDR1 and CDR2 sequences are WNHNN and SYGVQD (reference sequence). CDR3 length: 13 amino acids. Trimming pared 6 bases from V and 8 bases from J, leaving 15 bases between. CDR3 in amino acids: CASRRDSVGTQYF. The CDR3 DNA is TGCGCCAGCAGACGGGACTCCGTGGGTACGCAGTATTTT.

The chain uses TRBV20-1 and TRBJ2-7; 7 bases match TRBD2. From germline, CDR1 is DFQATT and CDR2 SNEGSKA (reference sequence). The length of the CDR3 is 15 residues. The ends lost 3 bases at V and 6 bases at J; junction bases unmatched: 14. CDR3 protein: CSASMGEGRLSEQYF. CDR3 DNA sequence: TGCAGTGCTAGTATGGGGGAGGGACGGCTTTCCGAGCAGTACTTC.

This clonotype was seen more than once but under ten times. This chain uses TRBV4-1 with TRBJ1-2, with 8 positions matching TRBD1. J lost 9 bases, V lost 2 bases, and 5 bases had no gene match. The CDR3 is made up of 13 amino acids. Germline V gene data show CDR1 as MGHRA and CDR2 as YSYEKL. CDR3: CASSQRDRGRYTF. CDR3 bases: TGCGCCAGCAGCCAAAGAGACAGGGGACGCTACACCTTC.

With respect to this clonotype: The germline gene is not matched at one end of the junction; a read error may be the cause. The CDR3 DNA sequence: TGTGTCAGCAGCCGGGGACAGGGGTGGGAGCAGTACTTC. It is translated as CVSSRGQGWEQYF. The chain employs TRBV5-5 and TRBJ2-4; 10 bases map to TRBD1. The CDR3 length is 13 residues. CDR1 is SGHKS, CDR2 YYEKEE, per germline (reference sequence).

This clonotype has a handful of counts. J is TRBJ2-5 and V is TRBV5-1; 7 bases are a match to TRBD2. The V gene end was trimmed by 7 bases and the J gene end by 2 bases; junction bases not matched to a gene: 11. Germline V gene data show CDR1 as SGHRS and CDR2 as YFSETQ. CDR3 length equals 15 residues. The CDR3 region is CASGVHGREQETQYF. Here the CDR3 DNA reads TGCGCCAGCGGAGTTCACGGGCGGGAGCAAGAGACCCAGTACTTC.

The J gene is TRBJ1-1, the V gene TRBV13; D ambiguous. The CDR3 has 14 amino acids. Germline V gene data show CDR1 as PRHDT and CDR2 as FYEKMQ (reference sequence). V shed 3 bases and J shed 1 base, with 9 bases lying between them. This CDR3 reads CASSFKTPNTEAFF. The CDR3 DNA sequence: TGTGCCAGCAGCTTTAAGACCCCGAACACTGAAGCTTTCTTT.

The rearrangement links TRBV20-1 to TRBJ2-1; 7 nucleotides agree with TRBD2. This CDR3 has 14 amino acids. CDR1 is DFQATT, CDR2 SNEGSKA, per germline (reference sequence). The V and J ends lost 6 bases and 8 bases, in that order; junction bases with no gene match: 13. CDR3 DNA: TGCAGTGCCCTAAGCGGGGAGGATTACCATGAGCAGTTCTTC. This gives the protein CSALSGEDYHEQFF.

This clonotype was seen more than once but under ten times. V usage is TRBV11-2 and J usage is TRBJ2-5; 10 bases line up with TRBD2. J lost 5 bases, V lost 1 base, and 10 bases had no gene match. This CDR3 comprises 17 residues. The germline CDR1 and CDR2 sequences are SGHAT and FQNNGV. The CDR3 DNA reads TGTGCCAGCAGCTTAGGGACTAGCGGTACCCTGGGGGAGACCCAGTACTTC. It specifies CASSLGTSGTLGETQYF.